These T cell receptor beta chains were read from a single sample in a study of memory CD4+ T cells and cytomegalovirus serostatus. Measured with immunoSEQ multiplex PCR; TCRdb has only the in-frame clones, and not every one. The sample comprises about 56,000 clones, about four fifths of which are singletons, and approximately 0.43% rests with the top ten. The sample consisted of memory CD4+ T cells from blood. Receptors originate from an adult in good health and CMV-seronegative. Each CDR3 is given without its conserved first and last residue. Fields, in order: D gene, V gene, J gene, CDR3 protein. A D gene is named only where the DNA matches it firmly.

>NA|TRBV30|TRBJ1-1
AWSSYLTMPEAF
>TRBD1|TRBV5-1|TRBJ1-5
ASSLDHRGSNQPQH
>NA|TRBV28|TRBJ2-5
ASSLPGYPQETQY
>NA|TRBV6-1|TRBJ1-1
ASRSTGREAF
>TRBD1|TRBV5-1|TRBJ2-5
ASSGTGQETQY
>NA|TRBV7-3|TRBJ1-2
ASSLSDVASGYT
>TRBD2|TRBV10-3|TRBJ2-3
AIRTSGANTDTQY
>NA|TRBV5-1|TRBJ1-4
ASSRESGTIEKLF
>NA|TRBV7-9|TRBJ2-5
ASSLGPYQETQY
>TRBD1|TRBV5-1|TRBJ2-7
ASSFQTGGVYEQY
>NA|TRBV9|TRBJ1-2
ASSVSHLVEGRYGYT
>NA|TRBV7-2|TRBJ2-7
ASSLASGQSYEQY
>NA|TRBV2|TRBJ1-5
ASSDMGAKQPQH
>NA|TRBV9|TRBJ2-3
ASSGLGLNRDTQY
>NA|TRBV19|TRBJ1-1
ASSIGGLAF
>TRBD1|TRBV28|TRBJ2-7
ASSLEGQGGYEQY
>NA|TRBV6-6|TRBJ1-2
ASSYSQSPGGDGYT
>TRBD1|TRBV7-2|TRBJ2-7
ASTVRGQGSYEQY
>NA|TRBV28|TRBJ1-5
ASSYPDRYQPQH
>TRBD1|TRBV7-2|TRBJ1-2
ASSVYQGADGYT
>NA|TRBV9|TRBJ1-3
ASSVGGKNTIY
>TRBD2|TRBV2|TRBJ2-1
ASSPLLGLALYNEQF
>TRBD1|TRBV29-1|TRBJ1-2
SAAKSGQGLYGYT
>NA|TRBV11-2|TRBJ1-3
ASSLDPSGNTIY
>TRBD2|TRBV11-1|TRBJ2-3
ASLPSGGASTQY
>NA|TRBV5-8|TRBJ2-3
ASSVFAGASTDTQY
>TRBD1|TRBV30|NA
AWRGLKDRGIYEQY
>TRBD2|TRBV18|TRBJ2-3
ASSPLRTSGVTDTQY